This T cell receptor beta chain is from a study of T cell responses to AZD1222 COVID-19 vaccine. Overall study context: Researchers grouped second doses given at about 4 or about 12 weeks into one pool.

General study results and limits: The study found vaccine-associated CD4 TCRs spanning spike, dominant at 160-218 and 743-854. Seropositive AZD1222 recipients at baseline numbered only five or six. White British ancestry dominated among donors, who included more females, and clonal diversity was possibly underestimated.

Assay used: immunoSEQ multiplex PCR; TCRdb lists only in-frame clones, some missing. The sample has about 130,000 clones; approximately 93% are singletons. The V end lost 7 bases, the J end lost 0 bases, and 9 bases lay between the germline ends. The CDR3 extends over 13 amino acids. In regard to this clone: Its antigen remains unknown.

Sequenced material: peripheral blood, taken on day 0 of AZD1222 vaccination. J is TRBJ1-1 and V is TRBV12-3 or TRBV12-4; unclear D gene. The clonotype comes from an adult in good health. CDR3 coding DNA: TGTGCCAGCACCCTCAGGTTGAACACTGAAGCTTTCTTT. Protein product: CASTLRLNTEAFF.